The 10 T cell receptor beta chains below all came from one sample that was sequenced in a study of blood T cell repertoires in COVID-19. The protocol was immunoSEQ multiplex PCR, while the TCRdb copy is restricted to in-frame clones and leaves out a portion. The profile shows hundreds of thousands of clones, 65% to 90% of them singletons. Sequences were obtained from peripheral blood. These receptors all come from a man aged 50 or older with COVID-19, enrolled during active disease.

The chain combines TRBV27 with TRBJ1-5; the D is unclear. This CDR3 has 14 amino acids. Trimming left V 6 bases short and J 0 bases short, with 9 bases between. Germline V gene sequence: CDR1 MNHEY, CDR2 SMNVEV (reference sequence). CDR3 nucleotide sequence: TGTGCCAGCAGAGAGTTATATAGCAATCAGCCCCAGCATTTT. This encodes CASRELYSNQPQHF.

The genes are TRBV7-6 and TRBJ2-2, with D perhaps TRBD1 (5 bases). CDR3 length: 16 amino acids. Trimming took off 2 bases at V and 7 bases at J, with 17 bases between the two ends. The germline CDR1 and CDR2 sequences are SGHVS and FNYEAQ. CDR3 protein: CASSLRGAQGVGELFF. CDR3 bases: TGTGCCAGCAGCTTAAGGGGCGCACAAGGGGTCGGGGAGCTGTTTTTT.

The genes are TRBV20-1 and TRBJ2-3; 8 positions agree with TRBD1. The V and J ends lost 3 bases and 8 bases, in that order; junction bases with no gene match: 16. This CDR3 contains 16 residues. The germline V gene encodes CDR1 DFQATT and CDR2 SNEGSKA (reference sequence). The CDR3 sequence: CSASSGQGISWGTQYF. The CDR3 nucleotides read TGCAGTGCTAGTAGCGGACAGGGTATAAGCTGGGGTACGCAGTATTTT.

The sample holds one count of this clone. CDR3 DNA: TGTGCCAGCAGCCAACTGGGACAGGGGAACTATGGCTACACCTTC. This encodes CASSQLGQGNYGYTF. The genes are TRBV3-1 (or the pseudogene TRBV3-2) and TRBJ1-2; the match to TRBD1 covers 10 bases. V gave up 2 bases and J gave up 2 bases; unmatched junction bases: 2. This CDR3 has 15 residues. Per the germline V gene, CDR1 is LGHDT and CDR2 is YNNKEL (reference sequence).

About this clone: At the DNA level, this CDR3 is encoded by other sequences in the same sample as well. The V gene is TRBV7-2, the J gene TRBJ2-1, with TRBD1 as a possible D gene (5 bases). CDR3 length: 15 residues. Deletions cut 4 bases from V and 0 bases from J, with 10 bases between. Looked up from germline, CDR1 is SGHTA and CDR2 is FQGNSA. DNA for the CDR3: TGTGCCAGCAGCTCTACAGGTAGCTCCTACAATGAGCAGTTCTTC. Its translation is CASSSTGSSYNEQFF.

The chain has TRBV4-1 and TRBJ2-1, with TRBD1 identical over 9 bases. The CDR3 is 16 residues long. Per the germline V gene, CDR1 is MGHRA and CDR2 is YSYEKL. V gave up 4 bases and J gave up 7 bases; unmatched junction bases: 11. The chain's CDR3 is CASSLHPGTGRNEQFF. The CDR3 DNA sequence: TGCGCCAGCAGCCTCCATCCTGGGACAGGGAGGAATGAGCAGTTCTTC.

The chain combines TRBV4-2 with TRBJ1-3; the D gene is possibly TRBD1 (6 bases). Germline V gene lookup returns CDR1 LGHNA and CDR2 YNFKEQ. The V and J ends lost 0 bases and 0 bases respectively, with 9 bases between them. The CDR3 length is 16 residues. The CDR3 DNA sequence: TGTGCCAGCAGCCAAGACGAACAGGGCTCTGGAAACACCATATATTTT. Translating it yields CASSQDEQGSGNTIYF.

This clone was found once. The chain is built from TRBV7-2 and TRBJ1-5; perhaps TRBD1 as D (6 bases). CDR3 size: 19 residues. Per the germline V gene, CDR1 is SGHTA and CDR2 is FQGNSA. V was trimmed by 2 bases and J by 0 bases, leaving 20 bases between them. This CDR3 is CASSLWSGHVINSNQPQHF. The CDR3 DNA follows: TGTGCCAGCAGCTTATGGTCGGGACACGTAATAAATAGCAATCAGCCCCAGCATTTT.

The rearrangement uses TRBV7-2 and TRBJ2-1; 9 bases agree with TRBD2. The CDR3 is 15 residues long. Trimming cost V 4 bases and J 4 bases; bases outside gene matches: 5. Germline V CDR1 and CDR2: SGHTA, FQGNSA. Here the CDR3 reads CASSSGGGAYNEQFF. CDR3 DNA: TGTGCCAGCAGCTCTGGCGGGGGGGCGTACAATGAGCAGTTCTTC.

This clone was observed once. One end of the junction does not line up with germline, which may come from a read error. This sequence joins TRBV27 and TRBJ2-2, with 8 bases aligning to TRBD1. Germline V gene lookup returns CDR1 MNHEY and CDR2 SMNVEV (reference sequence). The CDR3 is made up of 16 amino acids. The CDR3 spells CASSLLYRGNPGELFF. Here the CDR3 DNA reads TGTGCCAGCAGTTTATTGTACAGGGGGAACCCCGGGGAGCTGTTTTTT.